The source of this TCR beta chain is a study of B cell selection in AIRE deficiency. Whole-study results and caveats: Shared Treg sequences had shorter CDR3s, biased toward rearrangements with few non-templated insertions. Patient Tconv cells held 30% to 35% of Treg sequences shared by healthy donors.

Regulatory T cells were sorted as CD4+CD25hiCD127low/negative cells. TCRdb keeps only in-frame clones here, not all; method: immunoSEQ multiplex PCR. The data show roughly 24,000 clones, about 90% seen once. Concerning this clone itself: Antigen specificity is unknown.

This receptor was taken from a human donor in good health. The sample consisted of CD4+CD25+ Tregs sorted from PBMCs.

The CDR3 region is CASSEGTGVYQETQYF. Here the CDR3 DNA reads TGTGCCAGCAGTGAAGGGACAGGAGTCTACCAAGAGACCCAGTACTTC. The chain employs TRBV6-1 and TRBJ2-5; 7 positions match TRBD1. The CDR3 extends over 16 amino acids. V lost 1 base, J lost 0 bases, and 5 bases stayed unmatched. The germline V gene encodes CDR1 MNHNS and CDR2 SASEGT.